This T cell receptor beta chain was recovered during a study of human T cells and chemical hapten exposure. About the research overall: Across samples, TCR yields varied, mostly owing to small differences in pooled library volumes.

Time point defined: healthy volunteer bleed at 2 weeks. The template was total RNA from unfractionated whole blood. This clonotype has a handful of counts. Germline V CDR1 and CDR2: LNHDA, SQIVND (reference sequence). Losses at the gene ends were 4 bases for V and 2 bases for J; bases not matched to a gene: 10. The CDR3 sequence is 16 residues long. Individual cDNA molecules in this library carried unique molecular identifiers. TCRdb used MiXCR to reprocess the RACE reads, holding one entry per CDR3 protein. The table has about 130,000 distinct CDR3 sequences, approximately 9.1% seen once. The rearrangement links TRBV19 to TRBJ2-5, with 7 bases aligning to TRBD1. This clonotype was obtained from a male donor in good health. Some clones in this sample may be carry-over from other donors' samples. Input material: whole blood. CDR3 coding DNA: TGTGCCAGTAGTAGACAGGGCAGAGACTTGCAAGAGACCCAGTACTTC. This translates into CASSRQGRDLQETQYF.